This TCR beta chain was identified in a study of CD8+ T cells in alopecia areata. General study results and limits: Clonality was higher in lesional than normal scalp, especially in alopecia totalis/universalis.

It was cDNA, reverse transcribed from extracted RNA, that served as the sequencing template. Clones were sequenced by immunoSEQ multiplex PCR, and TCRdb holds only the in-frame ones, with some missing. This table holds roughly 130,000 clones, 58% found once. Sampling of alopecia areata patients yielded lesional scalp punch biopsies as well as peripheral blood. T lymphocytes (CD4+ and CD8+) were sorted from PBMCs. This clone is classed as medium-sized. What it binds is not known. This TCR came from a human donor with alopecia areata. Sequenced here: CD4+ T cells sorted from blood, sampled at week 0.

The chain's CDR3 is CAISEIAGVRETQYF. The CDR3 DNA reads TGTGCCATCAGTGAGATAGCGGGAGTGCGGGAGACCCAGTACTTC. The chain has TRBV10-3 and TRBJ2-5; TRBD2 matches 9 bases. With V trimmed by 2 bases and J by 5 bases, 6 bases remained unmatched. The CDR3 spans 15 residues. Germline CDR1 and CDR2: ENHRY and SYGVKD.